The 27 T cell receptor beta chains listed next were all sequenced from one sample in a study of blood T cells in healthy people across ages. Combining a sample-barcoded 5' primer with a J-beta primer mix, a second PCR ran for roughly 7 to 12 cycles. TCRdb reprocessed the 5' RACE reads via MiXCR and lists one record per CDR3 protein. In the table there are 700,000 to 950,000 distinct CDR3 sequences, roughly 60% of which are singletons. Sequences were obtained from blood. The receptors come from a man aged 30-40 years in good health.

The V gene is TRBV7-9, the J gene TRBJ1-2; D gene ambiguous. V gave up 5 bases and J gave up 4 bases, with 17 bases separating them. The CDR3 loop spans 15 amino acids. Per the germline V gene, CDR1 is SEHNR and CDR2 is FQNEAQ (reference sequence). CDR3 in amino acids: CASSQDTAPGYGYTF. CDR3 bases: TGTGCCAGCAGCCAAGACACGGCCCCTGGCTATGGCTACACCTTC. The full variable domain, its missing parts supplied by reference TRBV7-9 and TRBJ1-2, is DTGVSQNPRHKITKRGQNVTFRCDPISEHNRLYWYRQTLGQGPEFLTYFQNEAQLEKSRLLSDRFSAERPKGSFSTLEIQRTEQGDSAMYLCASSQDTAPGYGYTFGSGTRLTVV.

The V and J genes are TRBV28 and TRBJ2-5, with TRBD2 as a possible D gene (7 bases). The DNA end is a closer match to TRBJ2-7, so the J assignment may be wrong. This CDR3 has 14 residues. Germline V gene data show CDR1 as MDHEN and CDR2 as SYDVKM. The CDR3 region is CASSAGGRIGEQYF. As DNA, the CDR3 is TGTGCCAGCAGCGCCGGGGGGCGCATCGGCGAGCAGTACTTC.

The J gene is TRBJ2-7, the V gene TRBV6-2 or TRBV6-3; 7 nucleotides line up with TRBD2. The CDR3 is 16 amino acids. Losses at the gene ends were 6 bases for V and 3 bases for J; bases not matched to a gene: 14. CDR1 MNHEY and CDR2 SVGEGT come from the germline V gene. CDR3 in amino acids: CASSHWTSHANYEQYF. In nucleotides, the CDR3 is TGTGCCAGCAGCCATTGGACTAGTCATGCTAACTACGAGCAGTACTTC.

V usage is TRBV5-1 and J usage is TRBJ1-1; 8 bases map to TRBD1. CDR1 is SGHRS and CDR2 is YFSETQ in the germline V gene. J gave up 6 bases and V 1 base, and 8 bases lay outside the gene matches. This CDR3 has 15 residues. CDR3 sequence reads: CASSLSGQGRSEAFF. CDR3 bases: TGCGCCAGCAGCTTGTCCGGACAGGGAAGGTCTGAAGCTTTCTTT.

The CDR3 bases are TGTGCCAGCAGTAGACAGGTCGTCGGTAGGACCCAGTACTTC. Encoded protein: CASSRQVVGRTQYF. This sequence joins TRBV12-3 or TRBV12-4 and TRBJ2-5; D might be TRBD1 (6 bases). Trimming cost V 5 bases and J 7 bases, with 17 bases left between them. This CDR3 has 14 residues.

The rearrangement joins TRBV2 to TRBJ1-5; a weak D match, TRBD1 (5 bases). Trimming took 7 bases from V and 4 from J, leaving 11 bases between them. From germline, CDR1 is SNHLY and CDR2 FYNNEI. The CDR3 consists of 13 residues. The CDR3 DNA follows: TGTGCCAGCATGGGGGGTCGAAATCAGCCCCAGCATTTT. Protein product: CASMGGRNQPQHF.

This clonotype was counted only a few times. CDR3 loop: CASTRRGTDTQYF. The DNA of the CDR3 is TGTGCCAGCACCCGGAGGGGCACAGATACGCAGTATTTT. The V and J genes are TRBV12-3 or TRBV12-4 and TRBJ2-3; D possibly corresponds to TRBD2 (6 bases). CDR3 size: 13 residues. Trimming took off 7 bases at V and 1 base at J, with 9 bases between the two ends.

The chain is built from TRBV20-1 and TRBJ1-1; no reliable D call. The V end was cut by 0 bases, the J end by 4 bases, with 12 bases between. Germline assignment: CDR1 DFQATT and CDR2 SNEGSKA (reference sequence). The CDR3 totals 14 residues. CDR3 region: CSARDWGEVTEAFF. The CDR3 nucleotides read TGCAGTGCTAGAGATTGGGGAGAGGTCACTGAAGCTTTCTTT.

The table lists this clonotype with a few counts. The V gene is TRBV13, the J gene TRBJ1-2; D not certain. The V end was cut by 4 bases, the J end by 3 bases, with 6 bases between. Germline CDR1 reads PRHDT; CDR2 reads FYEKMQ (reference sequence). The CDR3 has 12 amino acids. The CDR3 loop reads CASSSRHYGYTF. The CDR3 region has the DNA TGTGCCAGCAGCTCCAGACACTATGGCTACACCTTC.

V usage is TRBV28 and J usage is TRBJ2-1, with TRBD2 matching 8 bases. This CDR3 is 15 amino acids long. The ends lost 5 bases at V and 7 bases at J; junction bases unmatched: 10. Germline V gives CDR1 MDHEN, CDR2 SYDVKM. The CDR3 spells CASSALSGTGNEQFF. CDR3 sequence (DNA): TGTGCCAGCAGTGCCCTTAGCGGGACCGGGAATGAGCAGTTCTTC.

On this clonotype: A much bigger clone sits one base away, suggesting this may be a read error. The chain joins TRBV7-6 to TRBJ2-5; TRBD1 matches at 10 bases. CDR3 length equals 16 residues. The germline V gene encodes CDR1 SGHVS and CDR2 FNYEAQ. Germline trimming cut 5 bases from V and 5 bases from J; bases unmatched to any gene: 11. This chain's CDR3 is CASSPIADRGRETQYF. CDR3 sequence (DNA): TGTGCCAGCAGCCCCATCGCAGACAGGGGGCGGGAGACCCAGTACTTC.

DNA for the CDR3: TGTGCCAGCAGTCCCCAACCCCCGGGACAGGGCGTTGGAAAACTGTTTTTT. It yields the protein CASSPQPPGQGVGKLFF. The chain employs TRBV6-2 or TRBV6-3 and TRBJ1-4; 9 nucleotides match TRBD1. The CDR3 covers 17 residues. J gave up 10 bases and V 5 bases, and 17 bases lay outside the gene matches. Germline CDR1 and CDR2: MNHEY and SVGEGT.

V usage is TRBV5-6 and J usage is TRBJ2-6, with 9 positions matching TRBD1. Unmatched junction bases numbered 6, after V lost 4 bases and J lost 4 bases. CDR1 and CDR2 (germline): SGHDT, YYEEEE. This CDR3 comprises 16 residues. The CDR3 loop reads CASSLDRGTGANVLTF. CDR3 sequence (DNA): TGTGCCAGCAGCCTCGACAGGGGGACCGGGGCCAACGTCCTGACTTTC. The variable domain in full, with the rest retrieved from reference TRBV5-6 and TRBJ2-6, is DAGVTQSPTHLIKTRGQQVTLRCSPKSGHDTVSWYQQALGQGPQFIFQYYEEEERQRGNFPDRFSGHQFPNYSSELNVNALLLGDSALYLCASSLDRGTGANVLTFGAGSRLTVL.

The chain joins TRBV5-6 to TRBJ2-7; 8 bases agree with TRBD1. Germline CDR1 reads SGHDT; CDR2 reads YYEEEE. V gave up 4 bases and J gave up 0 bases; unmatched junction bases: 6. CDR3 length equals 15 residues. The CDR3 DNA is TGTGCCAGCAGCCCAGGGGGGACAGGCTCCTACGAGCAGTACTTC. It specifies CASSPGGTGSYEQYF.

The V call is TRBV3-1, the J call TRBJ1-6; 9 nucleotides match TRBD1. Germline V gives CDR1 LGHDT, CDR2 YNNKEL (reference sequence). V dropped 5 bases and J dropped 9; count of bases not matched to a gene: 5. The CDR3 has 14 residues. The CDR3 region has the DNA TGTGCCAGCAGCTTAACAGGGGGCGGTTCACCCCTCCACTTT. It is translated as CASSLTGGGSPLHF.

The DNA for the CDR3 is TGCAGTGCTAGAAATAGGGCCCTCTACGAGCAGTACTTC. This sequence encodes CSARNRALYEQYF. The V call is TRBV20-1, the J call TRBJ2-4; no clear D gene. The assigned J gene may be wrong: the sequence end matches TRBJ2-7 better. Germline-derived CDR1 and CDR2 are DFQATT and SNEGSKA (reference sequence). This CDR3 region has 13 residues.

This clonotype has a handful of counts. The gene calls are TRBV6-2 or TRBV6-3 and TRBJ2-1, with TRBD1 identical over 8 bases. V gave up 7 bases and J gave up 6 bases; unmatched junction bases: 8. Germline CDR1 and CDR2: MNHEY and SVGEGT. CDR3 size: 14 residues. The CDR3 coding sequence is TGTGCCAGCACCGGGACAGGCACGGGCAATGAGCAGTTCTTC. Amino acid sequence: CASTGTGTGNEQFF.

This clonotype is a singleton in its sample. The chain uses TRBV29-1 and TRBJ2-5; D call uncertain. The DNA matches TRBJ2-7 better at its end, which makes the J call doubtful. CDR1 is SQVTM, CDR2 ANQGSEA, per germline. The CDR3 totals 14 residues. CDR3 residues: CSVEDSLGTYEQYF. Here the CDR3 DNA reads TGCAGCGTTGAAGACAGCCTGGGGACCTACGAGCAGTACTTC.

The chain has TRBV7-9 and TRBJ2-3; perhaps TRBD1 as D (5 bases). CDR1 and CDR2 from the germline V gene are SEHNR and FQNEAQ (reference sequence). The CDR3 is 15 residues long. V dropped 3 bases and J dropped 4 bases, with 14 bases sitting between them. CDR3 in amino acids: CASSLAPARADTQYF. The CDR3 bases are TGTGCCAGCAGCTTGGCCCCGGCCAGGGCAGATACGCAGTATTTT.

For the CDR3, the DNA is TGTGCCAGCGGGGTCCCGGGAGAGGTAACTAGCACAGATACGCAGTATTTT. Translation gives CASGVPGEVTSTDTQYF. V usage is TRBV6-6 and J usage is TRBJ2-3; TRBD2 might be the D (6 bases). Trimming took 8 bases from V and 0 from J, leaving 21 bases between them. CDR1 and CDR2 (germline): MNHNY, SVGAGI (reference sequence). There are 17 residues in the CDR3.

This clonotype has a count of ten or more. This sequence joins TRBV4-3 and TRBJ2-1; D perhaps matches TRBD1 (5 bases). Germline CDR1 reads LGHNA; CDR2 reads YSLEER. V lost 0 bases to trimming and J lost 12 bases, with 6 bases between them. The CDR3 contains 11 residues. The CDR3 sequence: CASSQDRVQFF. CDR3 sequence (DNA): TGCGCCAGCAGCCAAGACAGGGTGCAGTTCTTC.

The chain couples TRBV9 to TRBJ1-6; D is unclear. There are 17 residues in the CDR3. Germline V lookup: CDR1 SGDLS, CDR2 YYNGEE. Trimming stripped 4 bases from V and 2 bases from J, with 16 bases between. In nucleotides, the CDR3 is TGTGCCAGCAGCCCCGGTCGTGTAGTTACCTATAATTCACCCCTCCACTTT. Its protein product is CASSPGRVVTYNSPLHF. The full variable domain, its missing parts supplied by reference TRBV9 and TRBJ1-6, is DSGVTQTPKHLITATGQRVTLRCSPRSGDLSVYWYQQSLDQGLQFLIQYYNGEERAKGNILERFSAQQFPDLHSELNLSSLELGDSALYFCASSPGRVVTYNSPLHFGNGTRLTVT.

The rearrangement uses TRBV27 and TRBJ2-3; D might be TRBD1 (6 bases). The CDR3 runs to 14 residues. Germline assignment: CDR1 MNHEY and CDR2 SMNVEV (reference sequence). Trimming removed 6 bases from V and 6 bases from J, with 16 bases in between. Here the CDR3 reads CASSQGLRRDTQYF. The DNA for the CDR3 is TGTGCCAGCAGCCAGGGGTTGAGGAGGGATACGCAGTATTTT.

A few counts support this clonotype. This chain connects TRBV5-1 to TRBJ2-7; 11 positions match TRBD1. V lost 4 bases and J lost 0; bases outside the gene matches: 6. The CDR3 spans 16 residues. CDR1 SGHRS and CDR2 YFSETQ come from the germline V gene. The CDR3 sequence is CASSGRTGGLSYEQYF. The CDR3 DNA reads TGCGCCAGCAGCGGAAGGACAGGGGGCCTCTCCTACGAGCAGTACTTC.

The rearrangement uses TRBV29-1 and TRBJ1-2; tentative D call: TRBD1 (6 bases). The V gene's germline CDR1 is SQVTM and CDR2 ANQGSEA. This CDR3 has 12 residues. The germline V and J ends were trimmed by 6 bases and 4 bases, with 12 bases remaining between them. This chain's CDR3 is CSVRGQTYGYTF. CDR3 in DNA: TGCAGCGTACGAGGACAGACCTATGGCTACACCTTC.

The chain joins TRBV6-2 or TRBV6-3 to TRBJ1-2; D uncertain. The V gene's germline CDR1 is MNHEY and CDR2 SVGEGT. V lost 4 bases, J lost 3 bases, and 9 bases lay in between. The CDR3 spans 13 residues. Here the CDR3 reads CASSSDGYYGYTF. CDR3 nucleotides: TGTGCCAGCAGTTCCGACGGATACTATGGCTACACCTTC.

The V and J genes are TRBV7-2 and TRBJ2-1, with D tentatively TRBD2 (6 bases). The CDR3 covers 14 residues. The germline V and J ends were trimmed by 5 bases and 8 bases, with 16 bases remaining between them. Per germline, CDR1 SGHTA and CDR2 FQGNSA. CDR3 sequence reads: CASSPTGVSDEQFF. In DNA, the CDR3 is TGTGCCAGCAGCCCTACGGGAGTTTCTGATGAGCAGTTCTTC.